Listed below are T cell receptor beta chains from one sample, sequenced in a study of cytomegalovirus exposure and HLA in healthy donors. Measured with immunoSEQ multiplex PCR; TCRdb has only the in-frame clones, and not every one. The sample consists of 170,000 or so clones, around 84% of them appearing once. The sequenced sample was PBMCs. Source of these receptors: a woman aged 40 to 49 in good health and CMV-seronegative. CDR3s include the opening cysteine and the closing phenylalanine or tryptophan. The D gene is left open where the match is weak. The size of a clone is reported for some rows only, either as once, few or many, or as a class for expanded clones.

>TRBJ2-7|.|TRBD2|TRBV6-1|15
CASTAGGLAGGEQYF
TGTGCCAGCACCGCTGGGGGGCTAGCGGGGGGGGAGCAGTACTTC
>TRBJ1-1|.|.|TRBV1|19
CTSSQDGATGAFLFAEAFF
TGCACCAGCAGCCAAGACGGGGCGACAGGGGCTTTTTTGTTCGCTGAAGCTTTCTTT
>TRBJ2-3|.|TRBD2|TRBV6-1|15
CASSEVSGGPDTQYF
TGTGCCAGCAGTGAAGTCAGCGGGGGGCCAGATACGCAGTATTTT
>TRBJ1-2|.|TRBD1|TRBV5-4|15
CASSLTGGPNYGYTF
TGTGCCAGCAGCTTGACAGGGGGCCCTAACTATGGCTACACCTTC
>TRBJ2-1|.|.|TRBV5-5|13
CASSFLENNEQFF
TGTGCCAGCAGCTTTTTAGAAAACAATGAGCAGTTCTTC
>TRBJ2-3|.|.|TRBV28|14
CASSLFGGPDTQYF
TGTGCCAGCAGTTTATTCGGGGGGCCAGATACGCAGTATTTT
>TRBJ1-1|.|TRBD1|TRBV27|12
CASQGAYTEAFF
TGTGCCAGCCAGGGGGCTTACACTGAAGCTTTCTTT
>TRBJ2-3|.|.|TRBV11-2|13
CASSLASGDTQYF
TGTGCCAGCAGCTTGGCTAGTGGGGATACGCAGTATTTT
>TRBJ2-7|.|.|TRBV5-4|16
CASSFDPYPKPYEQYF
TGTGCCAGCAGCTTTGATCCCTATCCTAAACCCTACGAGCAGTACTTC
>TRBJ2-5|.|.|TRBV5-1|18
CASSLVRLRASYQETQYF
TGCGCCAGCAGCTTGGTGCGTCTGAGGGCATCGTACCAAGAGACCCAGTACTTC
>TRBJ2-1|.|TRBD2|TRBV28|13
CASTRWGGNEQFF
TGTGCCAGCACCCGGTGGGGGGGCAATGAGCAGTTCTTC
>TRBJ2-1|.|.|TRBV15|15
CATSRVGTPNNEQFF
TGTGCCACCAGCAGAGTCGGGACTCCCAACAATGAGCAGTTCTTC
>TRBJ1-1|once|TRBD1|TRBV7-9|17
CAENDLQMGQGHTEAFF
TGTGCCGAGAACGACCTCCAGATGGGACAGGGGCACACTGAAGCTTTCTTT
>TRBJ2-7|.|TRBD2|TRBV18|16
CASSPDQRGISYEQYF
TGTGCCAGCTCACCGGACCAGCGGGGGATCTCCTACGAGCAGTACTTC
>TRBJ1-2|few|.|TRBV12-5|14
CASGLVPVPGGYTF
TGTGCTAGTGGTTTGGTTCCTGTACCGGGTGGCTACACCTTC
>TRBJ2-3|.|TRBD1|TRBV27|15
CASSPGQGRPDTQYF
TGTGCCAGCAGTCCAGGACAGGGTCGACCAGATACGCAGTATTTT
>TRBJ2-3|.|TRBD2|TRBV9|14
CASTSGGGTDTQYF
TGTGCCAGTACGAGCGGGGGGGGCACAGATACGCAGTATTTT
>TRBJ2-1|.|TRBD1|TRBV25-1|15
CASSDPRQGVNEQFF
TGTGCCAGCAGTGACCCTCGACAGGGGGTGAATGAGCAGTTCTTC
>TRBJ1-2|.|TRBD1|TRBV6-5|15
CASIRRQGANYGYTF
TGTGCCAGCATCCGTCGACAGGGAGCTAACTATGGCTACACCTTC
>TRBJ2-5|.|TRBD1|TRBV28|16
CASSLWGAGGAETQYF
TGTGCCAGCAGTTTATGGGGGGCAGGGGGCGCAGAGACCCAGTACTTC
>TRBJ1-2|.|.|TRBV11-2|12
CASRGSSYGYTF
TGTGCCAGTCGCGGGTCATCGTATGGCTACACCTTC
>TRBJ1-5|once|.|TRBV19|13
CASSIVPGFSQHF
TGTGCCAGTAGTATAGTACCAGGGTTTTCCCAGCATTTT
>TRBJ2-7|.|TRBD2|TRBV28|12
CASSLGGVEQYF
TGTGCCAGCAGTCTGGGGGGGGTCGAGCAGTACTTC
>TRBJ1-5|.|.|TRBV29-1|17
CSDHWDAGIGSNQPQHF
TGCAGCGACCACTGGGATGCAGGGATAGGCAGCAATCAGCCCCAGCATTTT
>TRBJ1-4|.|.|TRBV9|14
CASSVQDSAEKLFF
TGTGCCAGCAGCGTCCAAGACAGCGCCGAAAAACTGTTTTTT